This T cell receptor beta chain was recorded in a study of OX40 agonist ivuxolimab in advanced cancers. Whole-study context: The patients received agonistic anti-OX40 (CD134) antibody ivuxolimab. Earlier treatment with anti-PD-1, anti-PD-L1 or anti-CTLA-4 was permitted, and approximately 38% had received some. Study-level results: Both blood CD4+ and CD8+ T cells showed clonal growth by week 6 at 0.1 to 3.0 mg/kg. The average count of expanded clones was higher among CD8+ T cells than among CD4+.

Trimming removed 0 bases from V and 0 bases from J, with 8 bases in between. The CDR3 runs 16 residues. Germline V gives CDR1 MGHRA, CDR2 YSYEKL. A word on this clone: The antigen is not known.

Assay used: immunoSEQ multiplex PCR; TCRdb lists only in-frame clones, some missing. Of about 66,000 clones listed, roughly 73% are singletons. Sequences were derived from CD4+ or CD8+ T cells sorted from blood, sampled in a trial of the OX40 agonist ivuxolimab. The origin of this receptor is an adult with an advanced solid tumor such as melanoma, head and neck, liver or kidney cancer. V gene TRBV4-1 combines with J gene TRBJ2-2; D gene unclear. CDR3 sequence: CASSQDGQANTGELFF. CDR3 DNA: TGCGCCAGCAGCCAAGATGGGCAGGCGAACACCGGGGAGCTGTTTTTT.